This T cell receptor beta chain was found in a study of T cells in Graves' hyperthyroidism and ophthalmopathy. If no ophthalmopathy progression occurred within 18 months, Graves' hyperthyroidism was stable. This clonotype was counted ten times or more. Using RNA transcripts as the source, TCR beta CDR3 regions were amplified. TCR CDR3 underwent first-round RT-PCR with the HTBI primer set. TCRdb itself ran the multiplex PCR reads through MiXCR, one entry per CDR3 protein. The sample has around 420,000 distinct CDR3 sequences; approximately 14% are singletons. This CDR3 is built from 13 residues. Germline assignment: CDR1 MDHEN and CDR2 SYDVKM. V gave up 6 bases and J gave up 4 bases; unmatched junction bases: 6.

This TCR was sampled from a woman aged 18-35 years with Graves' hyperthyroidism. This chain links TRBV28 with TRBJ2-7; TRBD1 agrees at 7 bases. Sequenced input: blood. CDR3 DNA sequence: TGTGCCAGCAGAACAGGGGCGAGGTACGAGCAGTACTTC. This sequence encodes CASRTGARYEQYF. The full variable domain, with the rest looked up from reference TRBV28 and TRBJ2-7, is DVKVTQSSRYLVKRTGEKVFLECVQDMDHENMFWYRQDPGLGLRLIYFSYDVKMKEKGDIPEGYSVSREKKERFSLILESASTNQTSMYLCASRTGARYEQYFGPGTRLTVT.